Listed below are T cell receptor beta chains from one sample, sequenced in a study of CD8 T cells in ankylosing spondylitis. Using its own MiXCR run on the 5' RACE reads, TCRdb lists one record per CDR3 protein. Of about 140,000 distinct CDR3 sequences listed, around a third are singletons. The specimen sequenced was synovial fluid, either unsorted or a sorted T cell fraction (not recorded which). The receptors originated from a male donor with ankylosing spondylitis. The CDR3 runs from the conserved cysteine through the conserved F or W. Each record gives: V gene, CDR3 length, CDR3 protein.

TRBV7-2 13 CASSLGDTYEQYF
TRBV20-1 14 CSAARDSSGNTIYF
TRBV20-1 15 CSARTSGGLYNEQFF
TRBV20-1 12 CSAREQEGEQYF
TRBV7-9 16 CASSSLLPGPKNIQYF
TRBV27 14 CASSFWGGGTEAFF
TRBV7-2 14 CASSRAGKASELFF
TRBV6-1 15 CASRRAGYLTDTQYF
TRBV12-3/TRBV12-4 12 CASSLDPMEQYF
TRBV12-3/TRBV12-4 14 CASSLAGGNTEAFF
TRBV7-3 21 CASSLIPNTGASSGRADTQYF
TRBV2 13 CASSAGDYQPQHF
TRBV28 13 CASSKRTPYEQYF
TRBV11-3 15 CASSYDGTGGNEQFF
TRBV7-9 15 CASSSFGGSGDTQYF
TRBV2 16 CASIRTQGRDSGGYTF
TRBV28 16 CASSFALGGPNSPLHF
TRBV5-1 13 CASMPGTGYGYTF
TRBV12-3/TRBV12-4 15 CASNLGGQGNSPLHF
TRBV5-6 11 CASSSRTGNVF
TRBV2 16 CASRESLGSGNQPQHF
TRBV7-6 15 CASSTRDRGTGELFF
TRBV10-3 13 CAMAADTGQPQHF
TRBV7-8 16 CASSFYGGGWKETQYF
TRBV24-1 19 CATSDRPSGRAFRYNEQFF
TRBV20-1 13 CSARDRGSHEAFF